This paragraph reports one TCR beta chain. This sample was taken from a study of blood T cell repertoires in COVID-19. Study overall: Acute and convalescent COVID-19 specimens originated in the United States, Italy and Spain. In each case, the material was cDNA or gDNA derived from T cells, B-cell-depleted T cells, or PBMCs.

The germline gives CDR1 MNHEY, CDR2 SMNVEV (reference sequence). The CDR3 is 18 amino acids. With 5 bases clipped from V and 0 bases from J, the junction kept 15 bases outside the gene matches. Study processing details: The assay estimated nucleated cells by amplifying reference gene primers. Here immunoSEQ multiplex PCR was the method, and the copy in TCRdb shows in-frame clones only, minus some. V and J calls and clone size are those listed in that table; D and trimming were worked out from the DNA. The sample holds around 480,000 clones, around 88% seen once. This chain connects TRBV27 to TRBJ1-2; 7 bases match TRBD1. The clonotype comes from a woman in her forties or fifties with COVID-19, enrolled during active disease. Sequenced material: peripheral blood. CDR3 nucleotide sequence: TGTGCCAGCAGTCCGAATCACTTCTCCGGGACAGCTAACTATGGCTACACCTTC. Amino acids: CASSPNHFSGTANYGYTF.